This T cell receptor (beta chain) was recovered during a study of regulatory T cells in long-lasting Graves disease. Sequencing libraries for TCR beta were prepared with iRepertoire HTBI primers and Arm-PCR of CDR3 regions. TCRdb fed the multiplex PCR reads into MiXCR, producing one record per CDR3 protein. This table has 450,000 to 650,000 distinct CDR3 sequences, about 15% appearing once. The time point was: newly diagnosed GD, antithyroid drugs for less than 3 months. With RNA extracted from PBMCs as input, the TCR library was made. V shed 6 bases, J shed 4 bases, and the junction held 10 bases outside the gene matches. CDR3 length: 16 amino acids. Per germline, CDR1 MNHEY and CDR2 SVGEGT. These data were also filed under a second study, of T cells in Graves' hyperthyroidism and ophthalmopathy. That work adds: Stable hyperthyroidism was separated from ophthalmopathy by a model based on 13 V-J features.

V is TRBV6-2 or TRBV6-3 and J is TRBJ2-1; 9 bases match TRBD2. The source of this sequence is a woman between 40 and 65 years old with Graves disease. This material consisted of peripheral blood mononuclear cells (PBMCs), taken at new diagnosis, from a patient treated with antithyroid drugs. Here the CDR3 reads CASSRSLAGPYNEQFF. The CDR3 DNA is TGTGCCAGCAGCAGATCTCTAGCGGGGCCTTACAATGAGCAGTTCTTC.